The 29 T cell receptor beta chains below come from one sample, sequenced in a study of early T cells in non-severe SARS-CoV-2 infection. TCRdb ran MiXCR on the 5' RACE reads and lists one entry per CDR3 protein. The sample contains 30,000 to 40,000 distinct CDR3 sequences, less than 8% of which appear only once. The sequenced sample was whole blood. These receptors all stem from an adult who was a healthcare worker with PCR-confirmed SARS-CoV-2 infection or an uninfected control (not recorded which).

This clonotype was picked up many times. The CDR3 sequence: CASSEFGFRGGNQPQHF. CDR3 bases: TGTGCCAGCAGTGAATTCGGCTTTAGGGGAGGCAATCAGCCCCAGCATTTT. This chain joins TRBV6-1 and TRBJ1-5; tentative D call: TRBD1 (5 bases). Trimming removed 2 bases at V and 2 bases at J, with 16 bases between. This CDR3 spans 17 amino acids. CDR1 and CDR2 from the germline V gene are MNHNS and SASEGT.

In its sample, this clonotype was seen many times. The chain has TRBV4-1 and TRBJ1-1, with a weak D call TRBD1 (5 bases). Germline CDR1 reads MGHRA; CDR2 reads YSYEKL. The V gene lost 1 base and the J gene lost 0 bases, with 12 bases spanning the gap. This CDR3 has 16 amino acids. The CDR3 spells CASSQVQAMMNTEAFF. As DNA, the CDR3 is TGCGCCAGCAGCCAAGTACAGGCAATGATGAACACTGAAGCTTTCTTT.

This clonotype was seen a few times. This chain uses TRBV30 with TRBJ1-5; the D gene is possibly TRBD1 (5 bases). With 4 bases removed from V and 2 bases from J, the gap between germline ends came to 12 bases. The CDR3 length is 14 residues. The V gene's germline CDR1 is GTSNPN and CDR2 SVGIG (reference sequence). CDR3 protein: CAWTQGLGNQPQHF. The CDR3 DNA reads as TGTGCCTGGACTCAGGGTTTAGGCAATCAGCCCCAGCATTTT.

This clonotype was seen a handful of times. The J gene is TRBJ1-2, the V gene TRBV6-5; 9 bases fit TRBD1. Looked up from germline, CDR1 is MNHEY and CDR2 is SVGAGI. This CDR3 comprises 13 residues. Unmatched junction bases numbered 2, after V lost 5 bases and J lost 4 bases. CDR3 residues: CASSPDRGYGYTF. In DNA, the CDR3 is TGTGCCAGCAGTCCGGACAGGGGCTATGGCTACACCTTC.

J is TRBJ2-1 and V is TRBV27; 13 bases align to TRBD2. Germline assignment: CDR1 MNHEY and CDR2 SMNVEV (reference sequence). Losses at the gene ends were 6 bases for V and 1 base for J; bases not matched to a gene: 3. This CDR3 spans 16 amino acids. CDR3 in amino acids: CASSKLAGGSYNEQFF. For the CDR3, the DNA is TGTGCCAGCAGCAAACTAGCGGGGGGGTCCTACAATGAGCAGTTCTTC.

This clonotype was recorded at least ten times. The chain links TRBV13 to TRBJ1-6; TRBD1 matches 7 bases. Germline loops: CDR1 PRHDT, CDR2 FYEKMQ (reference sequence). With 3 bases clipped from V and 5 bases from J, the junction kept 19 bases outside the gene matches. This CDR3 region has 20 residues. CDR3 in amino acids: CASSLTQDTLRGINNSPLHF. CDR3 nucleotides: TGTGCCAGCAGCTTGACTCAAGACACCCTCAGGGGGATTAATAATTCACCCCTCCACTTT.

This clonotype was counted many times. CDR3 loop: CSARDLNRAVGEQFF. CDR3 nucleotides: TGCAGTGCTAGAGACCTGAACAGGGCGGTTGGTGAGCAGTTCTTC. V gene TRBV20-1 combines with J gene TRBJ2-1, with D possibly TRBD1 on 6 matching bases. This CDR3 spans 15 amino acids. Germline V gives CDR1 DFQATT, CDR2 SNEGSKA (reference sequence). With 0 bases removed from V and 9 bases from J, the gap between germline ends came to 18 bases.

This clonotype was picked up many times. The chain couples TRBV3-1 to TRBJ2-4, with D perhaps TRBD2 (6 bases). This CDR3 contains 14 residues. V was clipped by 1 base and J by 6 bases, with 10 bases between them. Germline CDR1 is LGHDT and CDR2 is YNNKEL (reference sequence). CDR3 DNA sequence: TGTGCCAGCAGCCAAGGGACTAACCTAAACATTCAGTACTTC. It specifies CASSQGTNLNIQYF.

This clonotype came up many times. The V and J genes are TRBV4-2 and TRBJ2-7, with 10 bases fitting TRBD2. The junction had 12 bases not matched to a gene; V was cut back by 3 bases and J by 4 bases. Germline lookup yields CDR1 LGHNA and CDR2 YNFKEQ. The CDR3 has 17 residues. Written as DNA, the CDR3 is TGTGCCAGCAGCCACCTAATGGGCGAGCGGGGGGGATACGAGCAGTACTTC. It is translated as CASSHLMGERGGYEQYF.

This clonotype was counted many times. Here the CDR3 DNA reads TGCAGTGCTAGACCCCGGGACAGGGGTTCTGGGGCCAACGTCCTGACTTTC. Amino acid sequence: CSARPRDRGSGANVLTF. The chain couples TRBV20-1 to TRBJ2-6, with 10 bases lining up with TRBD1. Germline CDR1 DFQATT, CDR2 SNEGSKA (reference sequence). The CDR3 length is 17 residues. Unmatched junction bases numbered 5, after V lost 2 bases and J lost 1 base.

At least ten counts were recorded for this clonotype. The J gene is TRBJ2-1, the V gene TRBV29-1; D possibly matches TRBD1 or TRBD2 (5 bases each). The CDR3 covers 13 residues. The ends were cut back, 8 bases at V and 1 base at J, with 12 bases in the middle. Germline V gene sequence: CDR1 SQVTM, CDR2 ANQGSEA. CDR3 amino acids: CSTGTASYNEQFF. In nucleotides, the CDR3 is TGCAGCACCGGGACGGCTTCCTACAATGAGCAGTTCTTC.

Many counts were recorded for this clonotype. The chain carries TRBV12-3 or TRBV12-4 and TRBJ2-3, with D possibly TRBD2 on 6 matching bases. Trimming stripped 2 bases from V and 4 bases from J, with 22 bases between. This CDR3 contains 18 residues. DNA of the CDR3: TGTGCCAGCAGTTTACCCTTGACTAGTAAATCAGCGGCAGATACGCAGTATTTT. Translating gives CASSLPLTSKSAADTQYF.

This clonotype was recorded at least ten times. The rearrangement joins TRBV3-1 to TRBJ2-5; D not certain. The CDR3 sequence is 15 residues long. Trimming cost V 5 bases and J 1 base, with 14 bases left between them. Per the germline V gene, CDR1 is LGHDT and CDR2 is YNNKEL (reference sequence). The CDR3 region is CASSWIGLGQETQYF. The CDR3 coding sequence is TGTGCCAGCAGCTGGATAGGGCTAGGCCAAGAGACCCAGTACTTC.

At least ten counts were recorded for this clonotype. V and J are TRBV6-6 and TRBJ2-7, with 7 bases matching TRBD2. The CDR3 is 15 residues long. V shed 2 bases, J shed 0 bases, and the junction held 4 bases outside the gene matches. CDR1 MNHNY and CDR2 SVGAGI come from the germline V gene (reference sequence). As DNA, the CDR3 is TGTGCCAGCAGTTACGGGGAGGGGTCCTCCTACGAGCAGTACTTC. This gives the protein CASSYGEGSSYEQYF.

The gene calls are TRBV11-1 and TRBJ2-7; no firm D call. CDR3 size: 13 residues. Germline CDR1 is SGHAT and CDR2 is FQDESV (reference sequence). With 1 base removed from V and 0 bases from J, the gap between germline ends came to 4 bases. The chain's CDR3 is CASSLGVSYEQYF. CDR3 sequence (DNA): TGTGCCAGCAGCTTAGGGGTCTCCTACGAGCAGTACTTC. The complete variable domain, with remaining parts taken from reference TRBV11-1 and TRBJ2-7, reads EAEVAQSPRYKITEKSQAVAFWCDPISGHATLYWYRQILGQGPELLVQFQDESVVDDSQLPKDRFSAERLKGVDSTLKIQPAELGDSAMYLCASSLGVSYEQYFGPGTRLTVT.

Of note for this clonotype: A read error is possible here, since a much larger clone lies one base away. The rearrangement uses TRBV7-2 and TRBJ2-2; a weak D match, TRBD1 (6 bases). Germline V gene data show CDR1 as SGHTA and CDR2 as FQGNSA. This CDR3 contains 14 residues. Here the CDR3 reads CVSSLAGQTGELFF. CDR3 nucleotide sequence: TGTGTCAGCAGCCTCGCCGGACAGACCGGGGAGCTGTTTTTT.

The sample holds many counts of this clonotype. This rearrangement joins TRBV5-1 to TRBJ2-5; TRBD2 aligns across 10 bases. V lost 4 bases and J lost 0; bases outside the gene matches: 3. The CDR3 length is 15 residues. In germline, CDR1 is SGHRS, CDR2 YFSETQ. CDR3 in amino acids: CASSISGGYQETQYF. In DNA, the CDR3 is TGCGCCAGCAGCATTAGCGGGGGGTACCAAGAGACCCAGTACTTC. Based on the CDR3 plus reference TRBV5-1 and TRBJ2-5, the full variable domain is KAGVTQTPRYLIKTRGQQVTLSCSPISGHRSVSWYQQTPGQGLQFLFEYFSETQRNKGNFPGRFSGRQFSNSRSEMNVSTLELGDSALYLCASSISGGYQETQYFGPGTRLLVL.

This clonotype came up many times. The CDR3 DNA follows: TGTGCCAGCAGCCAAAGTCCGGAAAAACTGTTTTTT. The encoded protein is CASSQSPEKLFF. This chain uses TRBV5-5 with TRBJ1-4; D is unclear. V lost 4 bases and J lost 8, with 9 bases in between. CDR3 size: 12 residues. Germline CDR1 reads SGHKS; CDR2 reads YYEKEE (reference sequence).

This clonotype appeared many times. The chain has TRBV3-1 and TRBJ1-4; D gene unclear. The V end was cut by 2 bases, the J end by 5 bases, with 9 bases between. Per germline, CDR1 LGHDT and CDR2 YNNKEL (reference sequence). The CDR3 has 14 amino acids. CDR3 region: CASSQSPSNEKLFF. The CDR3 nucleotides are TGTGCCAGCAGCCAAAGCCCGTCCAATGAAAAACTGTTTTTT.

CDR3 sequence: CASSYSAGELFF. The DNA of the CDR3 is TGTGCCAGCAGTTACTCGGCGGGGGAGCTGTTTTTT. This rearrangement joins TRBV6-5 to TRBJ2-2; D remains ambiguous. V lost 0 bases and J lost 8, with 4 bases in between. The V gene's germline CDR1 is MNHEY and CDR2 SVGAGI. The CDR3 covers 12 residues.

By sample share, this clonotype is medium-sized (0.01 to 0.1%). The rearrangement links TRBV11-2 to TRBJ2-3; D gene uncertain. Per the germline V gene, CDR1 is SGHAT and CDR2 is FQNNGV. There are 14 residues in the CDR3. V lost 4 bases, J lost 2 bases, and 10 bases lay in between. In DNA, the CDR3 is TGTGCCAGCAGCTCGACTCCGTTCACAGATACGCAGTATTTT. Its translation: CASSSTPFTDTQYF.

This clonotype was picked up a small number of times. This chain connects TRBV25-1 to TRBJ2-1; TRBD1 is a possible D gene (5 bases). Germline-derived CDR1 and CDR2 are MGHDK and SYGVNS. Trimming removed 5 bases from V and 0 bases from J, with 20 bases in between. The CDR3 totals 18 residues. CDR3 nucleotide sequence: TGTGCCAGCAGTTCCTTCCTGCAGGGTAGGAGCTCCTACAATGAGCAGTTCTTC. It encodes CASSSFLQGRSSYNEQFF.

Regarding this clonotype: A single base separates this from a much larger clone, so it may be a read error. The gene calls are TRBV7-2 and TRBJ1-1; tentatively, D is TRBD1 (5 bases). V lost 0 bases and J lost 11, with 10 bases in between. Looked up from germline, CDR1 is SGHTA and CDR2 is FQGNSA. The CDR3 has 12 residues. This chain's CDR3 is CTSSLAQGRAFF. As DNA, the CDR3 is TGTACCAGCAGCTTAGCGCAGGGAAGGGCTTTCTTT.

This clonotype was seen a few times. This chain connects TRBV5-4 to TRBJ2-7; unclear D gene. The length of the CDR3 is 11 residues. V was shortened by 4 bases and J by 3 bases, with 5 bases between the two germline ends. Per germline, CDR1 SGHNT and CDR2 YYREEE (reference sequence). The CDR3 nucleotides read TGTGCCAGCAGCACCAACTACGAGCAGTACTTC. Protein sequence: CASSTNYEQYF.

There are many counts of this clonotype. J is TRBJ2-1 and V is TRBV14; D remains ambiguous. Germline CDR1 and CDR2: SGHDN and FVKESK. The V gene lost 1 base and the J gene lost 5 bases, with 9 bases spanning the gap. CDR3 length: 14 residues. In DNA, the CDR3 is TGTGCCAGCAGCCAAGGGCAGCTCCACAATGAGCAGTTCTTC. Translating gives CASSQGQLHNEQFF. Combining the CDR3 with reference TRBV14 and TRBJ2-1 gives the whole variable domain EAGVTQFPSHSVIEKGQTVTLRCDPISGHDNLYWYRRVMGKEIKFLLHFVKESKQDESGMPNNRFLAERTGGTYSTLKVQPAELEDSGVYFCASSQGQLHNEQFFGPGTRLTVL.

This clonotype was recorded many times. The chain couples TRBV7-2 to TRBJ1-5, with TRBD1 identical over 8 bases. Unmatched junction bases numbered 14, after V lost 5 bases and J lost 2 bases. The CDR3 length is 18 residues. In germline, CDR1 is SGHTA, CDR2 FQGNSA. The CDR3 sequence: CASSTTDPGQGGNQPQHF. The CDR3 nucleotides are TGTGCCAGCAGCACTACAGACCCCGGACAGGGTGGCAATCAGCCCCAGCATTTT.

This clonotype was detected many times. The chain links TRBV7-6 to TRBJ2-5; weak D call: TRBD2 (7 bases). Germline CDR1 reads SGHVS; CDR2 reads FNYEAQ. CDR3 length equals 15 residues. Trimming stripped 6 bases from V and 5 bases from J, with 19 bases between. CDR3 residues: CASRYQGRVGETQYF. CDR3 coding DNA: TGTGCCAGCAGATACCAGGGGAGGGTCGGGGAGACCCAGTACTTC. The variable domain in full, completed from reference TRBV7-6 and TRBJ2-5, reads GAGVSQSPRYKVTKRGQDVALRCDPISGHVSLYWYRQALGQGPEFLTYFNYEAQQDKSGLPNDRFSAERPEGSISTLTIQRTEQRDSAMYRCASRYQGRVGETQYFGPGTRLLVL.

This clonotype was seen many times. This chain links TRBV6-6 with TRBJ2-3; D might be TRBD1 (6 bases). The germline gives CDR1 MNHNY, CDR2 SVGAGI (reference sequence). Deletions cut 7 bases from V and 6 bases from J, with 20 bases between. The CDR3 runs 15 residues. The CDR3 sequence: CASKDSGLGGDTQYF. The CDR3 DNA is TGTGCCAGCAAGGACAGTGGTCTAGGTGGCGATACGCAGTATTTT.

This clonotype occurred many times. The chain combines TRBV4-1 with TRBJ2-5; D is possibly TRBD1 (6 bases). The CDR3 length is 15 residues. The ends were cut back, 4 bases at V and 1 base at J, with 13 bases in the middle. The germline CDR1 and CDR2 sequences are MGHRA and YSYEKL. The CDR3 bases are TGCGCCAGCAGCCCGGGCTCAGGGGCCCAAGAGACCCAGTACTTC. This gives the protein CASSPGSGAQETQYF.